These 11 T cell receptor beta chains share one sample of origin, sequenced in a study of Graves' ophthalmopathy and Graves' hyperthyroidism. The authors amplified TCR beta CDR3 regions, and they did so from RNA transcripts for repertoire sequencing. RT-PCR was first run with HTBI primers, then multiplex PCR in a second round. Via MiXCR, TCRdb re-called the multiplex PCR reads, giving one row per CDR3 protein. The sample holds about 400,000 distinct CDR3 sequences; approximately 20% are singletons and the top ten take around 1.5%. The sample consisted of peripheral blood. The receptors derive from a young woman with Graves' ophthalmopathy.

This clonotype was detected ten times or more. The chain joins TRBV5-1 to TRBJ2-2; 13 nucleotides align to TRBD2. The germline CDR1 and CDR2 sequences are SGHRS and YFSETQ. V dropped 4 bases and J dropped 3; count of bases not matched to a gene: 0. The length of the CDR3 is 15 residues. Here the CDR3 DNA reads TGCGCCAGCAGCGGACTAGCGGGAGACACCGGGGAGCTGTTTTTT. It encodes CASSGLAGDTGELFF.

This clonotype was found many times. The CDR3 DNA sequence: TGCGCCAGCAGTGTCCCCTCGGGGCAACAAGAGACCCAGTACTTC. Encoded protein: CASSVPSGQQETQYF. The chain couples TRBV10-2 to TRBJ2-5; D possibly uses TRBD1 or TRBD2 (5 bases each). Germline lookup yields CDR1 WSHSY and CDR2 SAAADI. The CDR3 sequence is 15 residues long. V lost 4 bases and J lost 2, with 14 bases in between.

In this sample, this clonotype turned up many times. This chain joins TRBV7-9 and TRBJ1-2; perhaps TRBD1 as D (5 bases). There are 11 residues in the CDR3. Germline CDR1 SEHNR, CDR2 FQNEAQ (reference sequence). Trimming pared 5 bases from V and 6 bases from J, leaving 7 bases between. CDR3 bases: TGTGCCAGCAGCGAGGGGAATGGCTACACCTTC. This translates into CASSEGNGYTF.

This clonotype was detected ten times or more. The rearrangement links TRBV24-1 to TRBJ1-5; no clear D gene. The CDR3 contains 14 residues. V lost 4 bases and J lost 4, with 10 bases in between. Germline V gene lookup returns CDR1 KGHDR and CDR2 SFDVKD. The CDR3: CATSDPGRNQPQHF. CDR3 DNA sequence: TGTGCCACCAGTGACCCCGGACGGAATCAGCCCCAGCATTTT.

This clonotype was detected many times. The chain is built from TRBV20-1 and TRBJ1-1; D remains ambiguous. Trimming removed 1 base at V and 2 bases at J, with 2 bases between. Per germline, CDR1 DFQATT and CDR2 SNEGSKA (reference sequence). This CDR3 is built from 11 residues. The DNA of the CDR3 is TGCAGTGCTAGAGTAAACACTGAAGCTTTCTTT. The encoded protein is CSARVNTEAFF.

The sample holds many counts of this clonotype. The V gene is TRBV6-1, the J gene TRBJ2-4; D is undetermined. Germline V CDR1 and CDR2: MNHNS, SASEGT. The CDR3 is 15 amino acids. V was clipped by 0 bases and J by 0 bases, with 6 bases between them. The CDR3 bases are TGTGCCAGCAGTGAAGCAAGGCAAGCCAAAAACATTCAGTACTTC. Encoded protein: CASSEARQAKNIQYF.

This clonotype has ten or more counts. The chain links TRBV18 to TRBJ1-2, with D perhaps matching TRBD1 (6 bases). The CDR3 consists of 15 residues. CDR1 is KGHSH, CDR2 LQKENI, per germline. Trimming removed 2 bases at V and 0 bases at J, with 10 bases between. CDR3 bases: TGTGCCAGCTCACCATCGACAGGCCCTAACTATGGCTACACCTTC. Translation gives CASSPSTGPNYGYTF.

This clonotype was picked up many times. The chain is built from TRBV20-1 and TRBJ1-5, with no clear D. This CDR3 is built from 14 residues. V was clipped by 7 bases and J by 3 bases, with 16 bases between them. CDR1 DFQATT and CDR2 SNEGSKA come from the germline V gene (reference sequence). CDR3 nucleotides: TGCAGTGTTGAGGAAAGGTCGGCCAATCAGCCCCAGCATTTT. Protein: CSVEERSANQPQHF.

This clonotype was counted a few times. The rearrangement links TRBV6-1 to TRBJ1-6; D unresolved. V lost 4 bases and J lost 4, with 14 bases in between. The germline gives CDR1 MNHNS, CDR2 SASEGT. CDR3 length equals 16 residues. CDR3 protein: CASSVRPPRYNSPLHF. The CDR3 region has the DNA TGTGCCAGCAGTGTTCGGCCCCCCCGATATAATTCACCCCTCCACTTT.

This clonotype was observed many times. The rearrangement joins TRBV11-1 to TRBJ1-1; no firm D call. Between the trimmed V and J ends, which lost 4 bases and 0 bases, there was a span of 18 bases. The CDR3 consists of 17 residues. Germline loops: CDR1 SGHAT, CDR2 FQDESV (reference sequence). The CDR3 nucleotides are TGTGCCAGCAGCTCGAGGTGGCAGCGCATTATGAACACTGAAGCTTTCTTT. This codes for CASSSRWQRIMNTEAFF.

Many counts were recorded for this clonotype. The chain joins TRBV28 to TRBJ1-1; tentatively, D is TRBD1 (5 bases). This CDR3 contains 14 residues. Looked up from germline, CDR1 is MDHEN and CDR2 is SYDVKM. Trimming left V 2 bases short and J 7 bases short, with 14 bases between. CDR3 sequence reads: CASSLDMGTIEAFF. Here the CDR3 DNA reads TGTGCCAGCAGTTTAGATATGGGGACCATTGAAGCTTTCTTT.